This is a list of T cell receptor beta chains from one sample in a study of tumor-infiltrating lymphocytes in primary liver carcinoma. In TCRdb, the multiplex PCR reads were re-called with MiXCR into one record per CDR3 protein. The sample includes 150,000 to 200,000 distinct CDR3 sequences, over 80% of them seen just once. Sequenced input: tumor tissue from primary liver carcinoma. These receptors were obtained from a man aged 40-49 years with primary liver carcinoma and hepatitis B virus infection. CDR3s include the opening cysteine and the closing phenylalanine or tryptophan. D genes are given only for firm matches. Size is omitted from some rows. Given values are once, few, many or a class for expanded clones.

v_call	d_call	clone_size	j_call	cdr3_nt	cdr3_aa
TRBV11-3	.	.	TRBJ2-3	TGTGCCAGCAGCTTCTCCTCCGGGGGCCTAGGGGAGGATACTCAGTGTTTT	CASSFSSGGLGEDTQCF
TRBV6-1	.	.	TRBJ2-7	TGTACCAGCAGTTACCAGGACAAGAGATACGAGCAGTACTTC	CTSSYQDKRYEQYF
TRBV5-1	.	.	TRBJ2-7	TGCACCAGCAGCATGAGACCCTACGAGCAGTACTTC	CTSSMRPYEQYF
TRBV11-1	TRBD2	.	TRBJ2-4	TGTACCAGCAGCTTTCACGGGACTAGCGGGTCCAAAAACATACAGTACTTC	CTSSFHGTSGSKNIQYF
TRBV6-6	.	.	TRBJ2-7	TGTGCCAGCTCCAGCCGGGCGGGACGGAGTTACGAGCAGTACTTC	CASSSRAGRSYEQYF
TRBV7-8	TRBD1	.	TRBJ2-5	TGTGCCAGCGGCAGGGACAGGGGGATCGAAACCCAGTACTTC	CASGRDRGIETQYF
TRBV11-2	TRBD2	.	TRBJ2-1	TGTGCCAGCAGCTTAATTGGGACTAGCGACTACAATGGGCAGTTCTTC	CASSLIGTSDYNGQFF
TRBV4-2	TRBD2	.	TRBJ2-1	TGTGCCAGCAGCCAAGACCTAGTGGGAGGGCCGTACAATGAGCAGTTCTTC	CASSQDLVGGPYNEQFF
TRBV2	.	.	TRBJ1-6	TGTGCCAGCAGTGAAGTGGGTCAGGGAGGTACACCCCTCCACTTT	CASSEVGQGGTPLHF
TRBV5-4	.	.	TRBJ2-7	TGTGCCAGCAGCTCAAGGAACTTCCCTTACGAGCAGTATTTC	CASSSRNFPYEQYF
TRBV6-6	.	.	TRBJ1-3	TGTGCCAGCATCAGAACAACATGGGGCACTGGAAACACCATATATTTT	CASIRTTWGTGNTIYF
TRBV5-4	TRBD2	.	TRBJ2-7	TGTGCCAACAGCAAGACTAGCGGAGGTCGAGGCTCCGAGCAGTACTTC	CANSKTSGGRGSEQYF
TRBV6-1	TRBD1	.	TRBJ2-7	TGTGCCAGCAGGAGGCAGGGGGCGGACGAGCAGTACTTC	CASRRQGADEQYF
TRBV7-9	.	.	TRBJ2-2	TGTGCCAGCAGCGCCGGGATAGGGATGGCATGGGAGCTGTTTTTT	CASSAGIGMAWELFF
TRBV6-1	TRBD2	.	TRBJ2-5	TGTGCCAGCAGTTATGGACTAGTCCAAGGGACCCAATACTTC	CASSYGLVQGTQYF
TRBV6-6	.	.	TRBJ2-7	TGTGCGAGCAGCCAGTCAAGGGGACTTGGCTACGAGCAGTACTTC	CASSQSRGLGYEQYF
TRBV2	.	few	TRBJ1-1	TGTGCCAGCAGTGAAGTGGAGAACACTGAAGCTTTGTTT	CASSEVENTEALF
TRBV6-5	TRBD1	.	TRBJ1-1	TGTGCCAGCAGTGTGACAGGGAAGGAAACTCAAGCTTTCTTT	CASSVTGKETQAFF
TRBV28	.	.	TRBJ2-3	TGCGCCAGCAGTTTAGAGGGCAGATATACGCAGTATTTT	CASSLEGRYTQYF
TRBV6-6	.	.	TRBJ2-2	TGTGCCAACAATGGGGGGCCGAACACCGGGGAGCTGTTTTTT	CANNGGPNTGELFF
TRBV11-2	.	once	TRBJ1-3	TGTGCCAGTAGCTTAGATCTAGACTACTCTGGAAACACCATATATTTT	CASSLDLDYSGNTIYF
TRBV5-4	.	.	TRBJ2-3	TGTGCCAGCAGGCAGAAAGAAAGTACAGATTTT	CASRQKESTDF
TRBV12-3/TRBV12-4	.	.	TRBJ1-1	TGTGCCAGTACCCCAGGGAACACTGAAGTTTTCTTT	CASTPGNTEVFF
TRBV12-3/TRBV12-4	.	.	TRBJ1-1	TGTACCAGCAGGATTCGAATTAACACTGAAGTTTTCTTT	CTSRIRINTEVFF
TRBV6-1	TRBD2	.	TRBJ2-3	TGTGCAAGCACTCAACGACGGGGACTAACACACGGTATGCAGTATTTT	CASTQRRGLTHGMQYF
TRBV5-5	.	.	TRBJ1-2	TGTGCCAGCAGCCCTCACCCGGACATAATTAACTATGGTTACACCTTC	CASSPHPDIINYGYTF
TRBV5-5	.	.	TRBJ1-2	TGTGCCAGCAGCCCTCACCCAGACAGAACTAACTACAGCTACACCTTC	CASSPHPDRTNYSYTF
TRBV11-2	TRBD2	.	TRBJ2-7	TGTGCCACCAGCTTAAAACCTAGCGGGAGCTGCGTCGAGCAGTACTTC	CATSLKPSGSCVEQYF
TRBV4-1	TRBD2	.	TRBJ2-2	TGCGCCAGCAGCCAAGATAGAGCGGGAGCGAACACTGGGGTGCTGTTTTTT	CASSQDRAGANTGVLFF
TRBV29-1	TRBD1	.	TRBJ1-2	TGCAGCTGTTCTCTGGACAGGCGAGTAGTCGGCTACACCTTC	CSCSLDRRVVGYTF
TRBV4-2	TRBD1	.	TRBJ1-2	TGTGCCAGCAGCCAATGTGGGACAGGGTCCTATGGCTACACCTTC	CASSQCGTGSYGYTF
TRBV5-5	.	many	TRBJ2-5	TGTGCCAGCAGCTTTCGACCACGAGGAAACCTGGGTGAGACCCAGTACTTC	CASSFRPRGNLGETQYF
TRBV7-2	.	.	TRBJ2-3	TGTGCCAGCAGCCGGCCCAAGGAGGATACGCAGTATTTT	CASSRPKEDTQYF
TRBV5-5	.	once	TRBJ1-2	TGTGCCAGCAGGTTATCTATGGAGACGGCTTATGGTTACACCTTC	CASRLSMETAYGYTF
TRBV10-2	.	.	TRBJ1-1	TGCGCCAGTTCCGGAGAGGGGAGCACTGAAGCTTTCTTT	CASSGEGSTEAFF
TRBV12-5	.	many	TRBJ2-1	TGTGCTAGTGGTCCGGGCCTGAGGGGGAATGAGCAGTTCTTC	CASGPGLRGNEQFF
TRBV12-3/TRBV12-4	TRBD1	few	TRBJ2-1	TGTGTCAGCAGTTTGGGACAGGGAGATGTCAATGAGCAATTCTTC	CVSSLGQGDVNEQFF
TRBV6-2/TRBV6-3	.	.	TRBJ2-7	TGTGACAGCAGTTACTCGAGTATCGACTATTCCTACGGGCAGTACTTT	CDSSYSSIDYSYGQYF
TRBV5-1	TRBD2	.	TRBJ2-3	TGCGCCATCACCTTGCAAGCTAGCGGGAACACAGATACGCAGTACTTT	CAITLQASGNTDTQYF
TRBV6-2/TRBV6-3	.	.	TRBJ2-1	TGTGCCAGCAGTTACAGCAGCTCCTACAATGACCAGCTCTTC	CASSYSSSYNDQLF
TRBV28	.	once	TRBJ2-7	TGTGCCAGGACCTCCTCCCGGGGCGGAGAGCAGTACTTC	CARTSSRGGEQYF
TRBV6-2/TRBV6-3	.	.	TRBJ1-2	TGTGCCAGCAGCCAAGCAGGGGCTGGCTACACCTTC	CASSQAGAGYTF
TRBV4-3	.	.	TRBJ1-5	TGCGCCAACAGCCAAGAAGATGGGAACCAGCCCCAGCATTTT	CANSQEDGNQPQHF
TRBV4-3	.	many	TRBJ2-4	TGCGCCAGCAGCCAAGATGGCAGCCTAGCCAAAAACATTCAGCACTTC	CASSQDGSLAKNIQHF
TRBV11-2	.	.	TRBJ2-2	TGTACCAGCAGCTTAGGACTAGGGGGAGGGCGGAGGACCGGGGAGCTGTTTTTT	CTSSLGLGGGRRTGELFF
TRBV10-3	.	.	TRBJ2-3	TGTGCCAACAGAGGTGGTCCTAGCGAGCAACAGTATTTT	CANRGGPSEQQYF
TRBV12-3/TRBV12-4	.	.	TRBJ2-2	TGTACCAGCAGCCCCCGTGGAGGGCTAATCACCGGGAAGCTGTTTTTT	CTSSPRGGLITGKLFF
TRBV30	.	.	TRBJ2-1	TGTGCCTTCAGGGTAGCGACTTACAATGAGCAATTCTTC	CAFRVATYNEQFF
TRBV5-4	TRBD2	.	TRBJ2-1	TGTGCCATCAGCTTGGGACTAGCGGGAGGGAAAGAGCAGTTCTTC	CAISLGLAGGKEQFF
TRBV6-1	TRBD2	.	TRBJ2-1	TGTGCCAGCAGTGATACTAGCGGGAGTTTCCATGAGCAGTTCTTC	CASSDTSGSFHEQFF
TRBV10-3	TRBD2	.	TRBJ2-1	TGCGCCATCAGGGCTAGCGGGATCTCCTACTATGAGCAGTTCTTC	CAIRASGISYYEQFF